This TCR beta chain was captured in a study of cytomegalovirus exposure and HLA in healthy donors. On the study more broadly: About 200 million T cells yielded around 120 million unique TCR beta sequences in earlier analysis.

PCR used 60 Vbeta primers and 13 Jbeta primers. Clones were read by immunoSEQ multiplex PCR, and TCRdb kept only the in-frame ones, dropping some. Among about 92,000 clones listed, approximately 84% were seen once. Worth noting for this clone: The antigen is undetermined.

Points from the study as a whole: The study labeled under 200 TCR beta chains cytomegalovirus-associated. Prior analysis indicated that the majority of TCR beta V segments exhibited productivity approximately 87% or approximately 30% of the time.

The ends lost 1 base at V and 6 bases at J; junction bases unmatched: 7. The V gene's germline CDR1 is SGHRS and CDR2 YFSETQ. The CDR3 has 17 amino acids. The clonotype comes from a woman between 18 and 30 years old in good health and CMV-seropositive. The V gene is TRBV5-1, the J gene TRBJ2-1, with 13 bases fitting TRBD2. The sample comprised PBMCs. This CDR3 reads CASSLWGLAGPFNEQFF. The CDR3 nucleotides read TGCGCCAGCAGCTTGTGGGGACTAGCGGGGCCGTTCAATGAGCAGTTCTTC.